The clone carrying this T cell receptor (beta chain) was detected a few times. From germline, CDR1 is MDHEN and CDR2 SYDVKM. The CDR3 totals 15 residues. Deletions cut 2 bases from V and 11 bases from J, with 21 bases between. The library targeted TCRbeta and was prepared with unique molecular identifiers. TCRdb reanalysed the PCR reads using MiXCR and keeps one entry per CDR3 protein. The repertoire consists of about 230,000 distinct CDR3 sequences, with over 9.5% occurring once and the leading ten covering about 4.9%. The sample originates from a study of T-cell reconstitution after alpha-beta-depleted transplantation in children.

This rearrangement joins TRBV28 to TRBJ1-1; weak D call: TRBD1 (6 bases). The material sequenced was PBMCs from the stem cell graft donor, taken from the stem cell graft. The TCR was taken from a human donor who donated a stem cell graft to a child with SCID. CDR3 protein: CASSLLTRDKGAAFF. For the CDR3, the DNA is TGTGCCAGCAGTTTACTCACCCGGGACAAAGGAGCGGCTTTCTTT.